The rows below give T cell receptor beta chains drawn from one sample of a study of blood T cell repertoires in COVID-19. Sequencing used immunoSEQ multiplex PCR; TCRdb keeps in-frame clones, though not all of them. The sample has 55,000 to 75,000 clones, 65% to 90% seen once; the top ten hold under 4%. Material: peripheral blood. All receptors derive from a man in his fifties or sixties with active COVID-19. Both conserved end residues are part of each CDR3. The D gene is left open where the match is weak.

d_call j_call v_call cdr3_aa
TRBD1 TRBJ2-4 TRBV5-6 CASSSLTGQIAKNIQYF
TRBD2 TRBJ2-1 TRBV7-9 CASSPPGTSGWESYNEQFF
TRBD1 TRBJ1-5 TRBV27 CASSLRGLGNQPQHF
NA TRBJ2-7 TRBV19 CASSIKVLGNPYEQYF
NA TRBJ1-2 TRBV7-2 CASSTLGLNYGYTF
NA TRBJ1-1 TRBV7-9 CASSLGENEAFF
TRBD1 TRBJ1-4 TRBV18 CASSPTGQGATNEKLFF
NA TRBJ1-2 TRBV20-1 CSASAPGEVYGYTF
NA TRBJ2-1 TRBV2 CASSAPGALRNEQFF
TRBD1 TRBJ1-2 TRBV27 CASSLRGRIGTANYGYTF
TRBD2 TRBJ2-1 TRBV9 CASSVNPLAGGHEQFF
NA TRBJ1-1 TRBV5-1 CASRQGSNTEAFF
TRBD1 TRBJ2-5 TRBV11-2 CASSPWTGEETQYF
NA TRBJ2-7 TRBV7-3 CASSLEAASYEQYF
TRBD1 TRBJ2-7 TRBV5-1 CASSLAKGASSYEQYF
TRBD1 TRBJ1-1 TRBV30 CAWSPLTGEAFF
TRBD2 TRBJ2-1 TRBV4-1 CASSRGLAGDYYNEQFF
TRBD1 TRBJ2-7 TRBV24-1 CATSDSGTVSYEQYF
NA TRBJ2-7 TRBV9 CASSPGVWDIPYEQYF
TRBD1 TRBJ1-1 TRBV27 CASSSTGGNTEAFF
TRBD1 TRBJ1-5 TRBV10-1 CATGQGRQPQHF
NA TRBJ1-1 TRBV25-1 CASSDTSPVLEAFF
NA TRBJ1-6 TRBV27 CASSSPQGPMNSPLHF